Listed below are T cell receptor beta chains from one sample, sequenced in a study of blood T cell repertoires in COVID-19. Measured with immunoSEQ multiplex PCR; TCRdb has only the in-frame clones, and not every one. The repertoire holds about 210,000 clones, with about 80% as singletons. Sequenced sample: peripheral blood. These receptors originate from a woman aged 40 to 50 with active or convalescent COVID-19. CDR3s include the opening cysteine and the closing phenylalanine or tryptophan. A D gene is named only where the DNA matches it firmly. Rows may omit the clone size; those that give it use once, few, many or a size class.

>14|TRBJ1-5|.|TRBV29-1|TRBD1
CSVEVAGGAQPQHF
TGCAGCGTTGAAGTCGCAGGGGGCGCCCAGCCCCAGCATTTT
>14|TRBJ1-2|.|TRBV14|.
CASSQDSPGYGYTF
TGTGCCAGCAGCCAAGATTCGCCAGGGTATGGCTACACCTTC
>15|TRBJ1-1|.|TRBV5-1|.
CASSALDRDYTEAFF
TGCGCCAGCAGCGCCCTGGACAGAGATTACACTGAAGCTTTCTTT
>18|TRBJ1-2|.|TRBV7-3|.
CASSPSPSYRSYAYGYTF
TGTGCCAGCAGCCCCTCCCCCAGCTACAGGAGCTACGCCTATGGCTACACCTTC
>16|TRBJ2-1|.|TRBV7-2|TRBD2
CASSPSLAGGFNEQFF
TGTGCCAGCAGCCCATCCCTAGCGGGGGGCTTCAATGAGCAGTTCTTC
>14|TRBJ1-1|.|TRBV7-2|.
CASSLAALNTEAFF
TGTGCCAGCAGCTTAGCAGCACTGAACACTGAAGCTTTCTTT
>18|TRBJ1-1|.|TRBV18|TRBD1
CASSQLAGTGGQNTEAFF
TGTGCCAGCTCACAACTAGCCGGGACAGGGGGGCAGAACACTGAAGCTTTCTTT
>12|TRBJ1-2|.|TRBV24-1|TRBD1
CATQGVSYGYTF
TGTGCCACCCAGGGGGTATCATATGGCTACACCTTC
>17|TRBJ1-2|.|TRBV5-1|.
CASSLSLSGGGPHGYTF
TGCGCCAGCAGCTTGTCTCTGAGTGGTGGGGGCCCTCATGGCTACACCTTC
>16|TRBJ2-7|.|TRBV30|TRBD2
CAWRETLAGGTYEQYF
TGTGCCTGGAGGGAAACCCTAGCGGGAGGAACCTACGAGCAGTACTTC
>15|TRBJ2-6|few|TRBV5-1|.
CASSLVELKANVLTF
TGCGCCAGCAGCTTGGTCGAGCTTAAGGCCAACGTCCTGACTTTC
>16|TRBJ2-3|.|TRBV10-1|TRBD2
CASSESLAGVEDTQYF
TGCGCCAGCAGTGAGTCACTAGCGGGAGTCGAAGATACGCAGTATTTT
>15|TRBJ2-7|.|TRBV6-1|TRBD2
CASSERTSGSYEQYF
TGTGCCAGCAGTGAGCGGACTAGCGGCTCCTACGAGCAGTACTTC
>15|TRBJ2-7|.|TRBV5-8|.
CASSLEGVRAYEQYF
TGTGCCAGCAGCTTGGAGGGTGTGCGGGCCTACGAGCAGTACTTC
>13|TRBJ2-3|.|TRBV19|TRBD2
CASERGGTDTQYF
TGTGCCAGTGAGCGGGGCGGGACAGATACGCAGTATTTT
>20|TRBJ2-7|.|TRBV24-1|TRBD1
CATSTDAGTALLLVPYEQYF
TGTGCCACCTCTACCGACGCCGGGACAGCCCTGCTTTTGGTTCCCTACGAGCAGTACTTC
>16|TRBJ2-1|.|TRBV9|.
CASSVVGSTTDNEQFF
TGTGCCAGCAGCGTAGTTGGATCAACTACTGACAATGAGCAGTTCTTC
>14|TRBJ1-1|.|TRBV30|.
CAWSKGTMNTEAFF
TGTGCCTGGAGTAAGGGGACAATGAACACTGAAGCTTTCTTT
>14|TRBJ1-2|.|TRBV2|.
CASTDAGTPYGYTF
TGTGCCAGCACCGATGCCGGGACACCTTATGGCTACACCTTC
>13|TRBJ1-2|.|TRBV12-3/TRBV12-4|TRBD1
CASNPGTAYGYTF
TGTGCCAGCAATCCCGGGACAGCGTATGGCTACACCTTC
>15|TRBJ1-6|few|TRBV13|.
CASSLDSHYNSPLHF
TGTGCCAGCAGCCTTGACAGCCACTATAATTCACCCCTCCACTTT
>16|TRBJ1-1|.|TRBV11-3|.
CASSLDASGANTEAFF
TGTGCCAGCAGCTTAGATGCTTCAGGGGCGAACACTGAAGCTTTCTTT
>17|TRBJ2-2|.|TRBV7-3|TRBD2
CASSETGTSIGTGELFF
TGTGCCAGCAGCGAAACCGGGACTAGCATAGGCACCGGGGAGCTGTTTTTT
>15|TRBJ2-1|.|TRBV5-4|TRBD2
CASSTGTSVYNEQFF
TGTGCCAGCAGCACCGGGACTAGCGTTTACAATGAGCAGTTCTTC
>15|TRBJ1-1|.|TRBV18|.
CASSPAAGLNTEAFF
TGTGCCAGCTCACCGGCAGCAGGGCTGAACACTGAAGCTTTCTTT
>15|TRBJ2-1|few|TRBV10-2|TRBD2
CASTSSGRKGLEQFF
TGCGCCAGCACCTCTAGCGGGAGAAAAGGTTTGGAGCAGTTCTTC
>15|TRBJ2-5|.|TRBV9|TRBD2
CASSVGGRYQETQYF
TGTGCCAGCAGCGTAGGCGGGAGGTACCAAGAGACCCAGTACTTC
>15|TRBJ2-2|.|TRBV27|TRBD2
CASRLAGGPTGELFF
TGTGCCAGCAGATTAGCGGGAGGGCCGACCGGGGAGCTGTTTTTT
>16|TRBJ1-5|.|TRBV19|TRBD1
CASSIGGGQGYQPQHF
TGTGCCAGTAGTATAGGTGGAGGACAGGGATACCAGCCCCAGCATTTT
>15|TRBJ1-1|few|TRBV9|.
CASSASPGITAEAFF
TGTGCCAGCAGCGCTAGCCCGGGTATCACGGCCGAAGCTTTCTTT
>13|TRBJ1-5|few|TRBV28|.
CASSLFPLQPQHF
TGTGCCAGCAGTTTATTTCCCCTTCAGCCCCAGCATTTT
>16|TRBJ2-1|.|TRBV9|.
CASSVGTGSSYNEQFF
TGTGCCAGCAGCGTAGGTACAGGTAGCTCCTACAATGAGCAGTTCTTC
>22|TRBJ2-2|.|TRBV5-1|TRBD2
CASSPKQQGGLAGGANTGELFF
TGCGCCAGCAGCCCAAAACAGCAGGGGGGACTAGCGGGAGGAGCGAACACCGGGGAGCTGTTTTTT
>15|TRBJ1-1|.|TRBV19|TRBD1
CASSIDRTGNTEAFF
TGTGCCAGTAGTATAGATCGGACAGGGAACACTGAAGCTTTCTTT
>15|TRBJ2-1|.|TRBV2|TRBD2
CASSVLAGTYNEQFF
TGTGCCAGCAGTGTACTAGCGGGAACCTACAATGAGCAGTTCTTC
>14|TRBJ2-2|.|TRBV3-1/TRBV3-2|.
CASSHLSAAGELFF
TGTGCCAGCAGCCACCTATCAGCGGCCGGGGAGCTGTTTTTT
>14|TRBJ1-5|.|TRBV10-3|TRBD1
CAIGQGGGNQPQHF
TGTGCCATTGGACAGGGAGGGGGCAATCAGCCCCAGCATTTT
>14|TRBJ2-5|.|TRBV14|.
CASSLEQGLGTQYF
TGTGCCAGCAGCCTTGAGCAGGGTTTGGGGACCCAGTACTTC
>13|TRBJ1-1|.|TRBV6-2/TRBV6-3|.
CASSYSGPTEAFF
TGTGCCAGCAGTTATTCGGGTCCCACTGAAGCTTTCTTT
>12|TRBJ1-2|few|TRBV12-3/TRBV12-4|TRBD1
CASTGTDYGYTF
TGTGCCAGCACCGGGACAGACTATGGCTACACCTTC
>11|TRBJ1-1|.|TRBV27|.
CASTSNGKAFF
TGTGCCAGCACTTCGAACGGGAAAGCTTTCTTT
>16|TRBJ1-5|.|TRBV24-1|TRBD1
CATSDPRQGPNQPQHF
TGTGCCACCAGTGATCCGAGACAGGGCCCGAATCAGCCCCAGCATTTT
>17|TRBJ2-5|.|TRBV7-9|TRBD2
CASSLVRTGGVLETQYF
TGTGCCAGCAGCTTAGTCAGGACGGGAGGGGTGCTGGAGACCCAGTACTTC
>16|TRBJ1-1|.|TRBV20-1|TRBD1
CSASPSGTGKNTEAFF
TGCAGTGCTAGTCCTTCCGGGACAGGGAAGAACACTGAAGCTTTCTTT
>12|TRBJ2-7|.|TRBV7-2|TRBD2
CASTLGGYEQYF
TGTGCCAGCACTCTGGGGGGGTACGAGCAGTACTTC
>15|TRBJ2-5|.|TRBV11-3|.
CASSPRQSNQETQYF
TGTGCCAGCAGCCCCCGACAGAGCAACCAAGAGACCCAGTACTTC
>14|TRBJ2-1|.|TRBV12-5|TRBD1
CASGLEGAPAEQFF
TGTGCTAGTGGTTTGGAGGGGGCTCCGGCTGAGCAGTTCTTC
>13|TRBJ2-3|.|TRBV7-2|.
CASSSGDTDTQYF
TGTGCCAGCAGCTCAGGGGACACAGATACGCAGTATTTT
>15|TRBJ2-1|.|TRBV5-1|.
CASSLDGGPYNEQFF
TGCGCCAGCAGCTTGGACGGGGGGCCCTACAATGAGCAGTTCTTC
>16|TRBJ2-2|.|TRBV9|.
CASSAESRGNTGELFF
TGTGCCAGCAGCGCCGAGAGCAGAGGGAACACCGGGGAGCTGTTTTTT